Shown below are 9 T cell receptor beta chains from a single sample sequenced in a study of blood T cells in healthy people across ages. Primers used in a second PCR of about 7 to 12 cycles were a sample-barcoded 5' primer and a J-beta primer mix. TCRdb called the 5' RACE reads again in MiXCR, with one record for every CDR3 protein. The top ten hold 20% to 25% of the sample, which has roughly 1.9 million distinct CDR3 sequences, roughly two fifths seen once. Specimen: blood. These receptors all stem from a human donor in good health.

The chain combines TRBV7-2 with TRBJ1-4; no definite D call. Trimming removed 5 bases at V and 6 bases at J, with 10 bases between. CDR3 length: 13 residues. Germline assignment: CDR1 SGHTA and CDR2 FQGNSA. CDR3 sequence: CASSAGTDEKLFF. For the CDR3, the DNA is TGTGCCAGCAGCGCGGGAACGGATGAAAAACTGTTTTTT. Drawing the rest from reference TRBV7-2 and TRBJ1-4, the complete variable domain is GAGVSQSPSNKVTEKGKDVELRCDPISGHTALYWYRQSLGQGLEFLIYFQGNSAPDKSGLPSDRFSAERTGGSVSTLTIQRTQQEDSAVYLCASSAGTDEKLFFGSGTQLSVL.

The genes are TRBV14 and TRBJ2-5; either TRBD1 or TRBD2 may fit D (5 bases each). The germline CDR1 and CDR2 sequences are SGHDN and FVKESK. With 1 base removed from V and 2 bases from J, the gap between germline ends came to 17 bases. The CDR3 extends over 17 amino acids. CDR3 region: CASSQGLMRGVQETQYF. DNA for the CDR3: TGTGCCAGCAGCCAAGGACTGATGAGGGGTGTACAAGAGACCCAGTACTTC.

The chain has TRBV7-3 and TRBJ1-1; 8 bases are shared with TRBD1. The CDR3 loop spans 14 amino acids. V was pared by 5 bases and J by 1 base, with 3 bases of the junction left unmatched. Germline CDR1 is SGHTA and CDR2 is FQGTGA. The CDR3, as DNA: TGTGCCAGCAGCAAGGACAGGGAGAACACTGAAGCTTTCTTT. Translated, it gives CASSKDRENTEAFF.

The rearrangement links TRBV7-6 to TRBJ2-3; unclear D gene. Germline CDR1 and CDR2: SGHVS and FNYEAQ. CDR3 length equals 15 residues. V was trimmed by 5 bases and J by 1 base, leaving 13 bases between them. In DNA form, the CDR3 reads TGTGCCAGCAGCCGAACGGACCTACGCACAGATACGCAGTATTTT. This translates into CASSRTDLRTDTQYF.

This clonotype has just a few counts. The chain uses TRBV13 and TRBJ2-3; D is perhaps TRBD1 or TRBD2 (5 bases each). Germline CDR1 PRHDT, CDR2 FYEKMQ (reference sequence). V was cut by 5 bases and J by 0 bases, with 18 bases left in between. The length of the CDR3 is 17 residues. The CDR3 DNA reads TGTGCCAGCAGCGGCCTCGGGACGGATACTAGCACAGATACGCAGTATTTT. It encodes CASSGLGTDTSTDTQYF.

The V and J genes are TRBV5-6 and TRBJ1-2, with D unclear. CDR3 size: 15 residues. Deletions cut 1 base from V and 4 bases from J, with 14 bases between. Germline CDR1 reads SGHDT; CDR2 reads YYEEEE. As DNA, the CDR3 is TGTGCCAGCAGCTTGTTGGACCGTGATTCCTATGGCTACACCTTC. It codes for CASSLLDRDSYGYTF.

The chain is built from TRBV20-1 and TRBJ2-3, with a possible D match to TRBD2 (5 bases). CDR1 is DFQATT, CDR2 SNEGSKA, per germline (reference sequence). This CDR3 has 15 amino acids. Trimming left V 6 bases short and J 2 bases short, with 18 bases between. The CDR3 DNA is TGCAGTGCCAACCCCGGGGATACCCTCACAGATACGCAGTATTTT. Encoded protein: CSANPGDTLTDTQYF.

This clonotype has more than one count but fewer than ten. The CDR3 is CASSLLQVTDGYTF. In nucleotides, the CDR3 is TGTGCCAGCAGTTTATTACAGGTTACGGATGGCTACACCTTC. The rearrangement links TRBV12-3 or TRBV12-4 to TRBJ1-2; D is possibly TRBD1 (5 bases). The V end was cut by 2 bases, the J end by 6 bases, with 13 bases between. This CDR3 contains 14 residues.

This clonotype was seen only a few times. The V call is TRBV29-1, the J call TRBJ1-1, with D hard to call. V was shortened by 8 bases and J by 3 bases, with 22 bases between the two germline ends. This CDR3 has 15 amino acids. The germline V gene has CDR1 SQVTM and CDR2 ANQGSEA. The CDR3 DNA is TGCAGCACAAAGGTACACACCGGTCAGGACACTGAAGCTTTCTTT. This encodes CSTKVHTGQDTEAFF.